These 7 T cell receptor beta chains came from one sample sequenced in a study of regulatory T cells in long-lasting Graves disease. Noted time point: newly diagnosed GD, antithyroid drugs for less than 3 months. PBMCs provided the RNA from which the TCR library was made. For TCR beta, libraries came from iRepertoire HTBI primers and Arm-PCR of CDR3 regions. In TCRdb, the multiplex PCR reads were re-called with MiXCR into one record per CDR3 protein. The table lists roughly 500,000 distinct CDR3 sequences, around 12% of them singletons. These same records also appear under a second study, on T cells in Graves' hyperthyroidism and ophthalmopathy.

Specimen: peripheral blood mononuclear cells (PBMCs), collected at new diagnosis, from a patient treated with antithyroid drugs. The receptors here all came from a woman aged 25 to 39 with Graves disease.

The chain joins TRBV5-4 to TRBJ1-2; the match to TRBD1 covers 11 bases. V trimming: 0 bases; J trimming: 5 bases; junction bases outside the gene matches: 3. CDR3 size: 15 residues. The germline V gene has CDR1 SGHNT and CDR2 YYREEE (reference sequence). The CDR3 coding sequence is TGTGCCAGCAGCTTGGCGGACAGGGGGCTATATGGCTACACCTTC. This codes for CASSLADRGLYGYTF.

The CDR3 region has the DNA TGTGCCAGCTCCCCGGGACAGGGAGCTGCCGGGGAGCTGTTTTTT. Translation gives CASSPGQGAAGELFF. The chain is built from TRBV18 and TRBJ2-2, with TRBD1 matching over 9 bases. Germline V gene lookup returns CDR1 KGHSH and CDR2 LQKENI. V shed 6 bases and J 6 bases; nucleotides not matched to a gene: 8. CDR3 length equals 15 residues.

This clonotype was detected only a few times. The chain has TRBV11-2 and TRBJ2-2; 12 bases are shared with TRBD2. The CDR3 contains 18 residues. V was pared by 6 bases and J by 6 bases, with 14 bases of the junction left unmatched. Germline-derived CDR1 and CDR2 are SGHAT and FQNNGV. As DNA, the CDR3 is TGTGCCAGCAGTTCTAGCGGGAGGGCCTTATATTGGCCCGGGGAGCTGTTTTTT. Encoded protein: CASSSSGRALYWPGELFF.

This clonotype was detected a few times. This chain connects TRBV3-1 to TRBJ2-7, with 14 bases matching TRBD2. The ends lost 8 bases at V and 3 bases at J; junction bases unmatched: 12. Germline CDR1 is LGHDT and CDR2 is YNNKEL (reference sequence). This CDR3 is 17 amino acids long. In nucleotides, the CDR3 is TGTGCCAGCGGATCTCCGGGACTAGCGGGAGTCGGCTACGAGCAGTACTTC. It yields the protein CASGSPGLAGVGYEQYF.

This clonotype was counted between two and nine times. V usage is TRBV7-3 and J usage is TRBJ1-1; TRBD1 matches at 11 bases. Germline assignment: CDR1 SGHTA and CDR2 FQGTGA. V was clipped by 4 bases and J by 0 bases; unmatched bases: 7. CDR3 length equals 17 residues. The CDR3 sequence: CASSSAGTGGMNTEAFF. DNA of the CDR3: TGTGCCAGCAGCTCCGCCGGGACAGGGGGGATGAACACTGAAGCTTTCTTT.

Ten or more counts support this clonotype. The chain is built from TRBV28 and TRBJ2-7; 12 bases map to TRBD1. J lost 5 bases, V lost 3 bases, and 8 bases had no gene match. The germline V gene encodes CDR1 MDHEN and CDR2 SYDVKM. This CDR3 contains 16 residues. CDR3 sequence reads: CASSFPSGTGGHEQYF. The CDR3 DNA follows: TGTGCCAGCAGTTTCCCGAGTGGGACAGGGGGCCACGAGCAGTACTTC.

This clonotype was observed at least ten times. The chain combines TRBV6-2 or TRBV6-3 with TRBJ2-3; D possibly corresponds to TRBD2 (5 bases). V was pared by 5 bases and J by 5 bases, with 14 bases between. CDR1 is MNHEY, CDR2 SVGEGT, per germline. The CDR3 has 14 amino acids. The CDR3 DNA reads as TGTGCCAGCAGTGAAGAGGGCCGAGGAGATACGCAGTATTTT. Translation gives CASSEEGRGDTQYF.